The following is a T cell receptor (beta chain) sequence with its context. What it binds is not known. Between the trimmed V and J ends, which lost 7 bases and 1 base, there was a span of 14 bases. CDR1 SQVTM and CDR2 ANQGSEA come from the germline V gene. The CDR3 is 14 amino acids. The sample is drawn from a study of cytomegalovirus exposure and HLA in healthy donors. Study outcomes and limitations: Cytomegalovirus status was reportedly diagnosed by the classifier with high sensitivity and specificity. In a later analysis, across HLA loci, associated TCR counts were highest for DRB1, lowest for HLA-C. 150 or so TCR beta chains were listed as cytomegalovirus-associated. Association of a missense DCLRE1C variant with TCR beta V- and J-gene trimming was reported in a later analysis.

In the PCR, 60 Vbeta and 13 Jbeta primers were used. Profiling relied on immunoSEQ multiplex PCR, and the TCRdb table lists in-frame clones only, not all of them. The repertoire table contains tens of thousands of clones. The clonotype was recovered from a young man in good health and CMV-seropositive. V usage is TRBV29-1 and J usage is TRBJ2-1; a weak D match, TRBD1 (5 bases). Material for sequencing was PBMCs. In DNA, the CDR3 is TGCAGCGCCCCCGCTGGGGCGTCCTACAATGAGCAGTTCTTC. It codes for CSAPAGASYNEQFF.